The table lists the clone carrying this T cell receptor (beta chain) with a few counts. Antigen specificity is unknown. Trimming removed 0 bases from V and 2 bases from J, with 10 bases in between. Germline-derived CDR1 and CDR2 are MNHNS and SASEGT. There are 16 residues in the CDR3. The record originates from a study of cytomegalovirus exposure and HLA in healthy donors. Points from the study as a whole: Accurate prediction of HLA-A and HLA-B alleles (for most subjects) was reportedly achieved from TCR beta sequences. Later analysis demonstrated an association between a missense DCLRE1C variant and TCR beta V- and J-gene trimming. Earlier findings revealed that most TCR beta V segments proved productive either about 90% or about 30% of the time.

A multiplex PCR was run with 60 Vbeta primers and 13 Jbeta primers. Method: immunoSEQ multiplex PCR; TCRdb's copy keeps in-frame clones and lacks some. The top ten clones hold roughly 4% of a sample with fewer than 110,000 clones, over 70% of them seen once. V usage is TRBV6-1 and J usage is TRBJ1-4, with D perhaps TRBD1 (5 bases). The receptor was isolated from a man in his fifties in good health and CMV-seropositive. The material sequenced was PBMCs. The CDR3 loop reads CASSEATGGTNEKLFF. CDR3 DNA: TGTGCCAGCAGTGAAGCCACCGGGGGGACTAATGAAAAACTGTTTTTT.